One sample yielded the 16 T cell receptor beta chains listed below, sequenced in a study of CD8+ T cells in alopecia areata. Sample treatment: oral pan-JAK inhibitor, 5-10 mg twice daily. Following extraction, RNA underwent reverse transcription to cDNA, which served as the sequencing template. Produced via immunoSEQ multiplex PCR; TCRdb's table is partial and in-frame only. Of 110,000 to 150,000 clones listed, roughly 50% are singletons. The source was CD8+ T cells sorted from blood, collected at week 4, from a patient treated with tofacitinib. These receptors all come from a human donor with alopecia areata.

V and J are TRBV2 and TRBJ1-1; weak D call: TRBD1 (5 bases). The germline V gene has CDR1 SNHLY and CDR2 FYNNEI. V lost 5 bases and J 6 bases, leaving 7 bases between the germline ends. The CDR3 sequence is 11 residues long. The CDR3 reads CASSRGPEAFF. The CDR3 nucleotides are TGTGCCAGCAGTAGGGGTCCTGAAGCTTTCTTT.

V gene TRBV9 combines with J gene TRBJ1-6, with D perhaps TRBD1 (5 bases). Trimming cost V 4 bases and J 9 bases, with 14 bases left between them. CDR1 and CDR2 (germline): SGDLS, YYNGEE. This CDR3 spans 14 amino acids. CDR3 region: CASSTWDGVSPLHF. In nucleotides, the CDR3 is TGTGCCAGCAGCACGTGGGACGGAGTTTCACCCCTCCACTTT. Full variable domain (rest looked up from reference TRBV9 and TRBJ1-6): DSGVTQTPKHLITATGQRVTLRCSPRSGDLSVYWYQQSLDQGLQFLIQYYNGEERAKGNILERFSAQQFPDLHSELNLSSLELGDSALYFCASSTWDGVSPLHFGNGTRLTVT.

This clone was seen only once. The V gene is TRBV4-1, the J gene TRBJ1-2; the D gene is possibly TRBD1 (5 bases). Germline lookup yields CDR1 MGHRA and CDR2 YSYEKL. The ends were cut back, 4 bases at V and 0 bases at J, with 9 bases in the middle. This CDR3 spans 14 amino acids. The CDR3 sequence is CASSPGPTNYGYTF. The CDR3 DNA sequence: TGCGCCAGCAGCCCGGGACCGACTAACTATGGCTACACCTTC.

The CDR3 nucleotides read TGCGCCAGCAGCCAAGAGAGGTCGTTGAACACTGAAGCTTTCTTT. Its translation: CASSQERSLNTEAFF. The V call is TRBV4-3, the J call TRBJ1-1, with D unresolved. V shed 0 bases and J shed 0 bases, with 8 bases lying between them. CDR3 size: 15 residues. Germline CDR1 and CDR2: LGHNA and YSLEER.

In its sample, this clone was seen many times. This rearrangement joins TRBV4-2 to TRBJ2-4; the D gene is possibly TRBD1 (5 bases). V lost 4 bases and J 9 bases, leaving 16 bases between the germline ends. The CDR3 loop spans 14 amino acids. Germline CDR1 LGHNA, CDR2 YNFKEQ. The CDR3 sequence: CASSPALDNSIQYF. CDR3 nucleotide sequence: TGTGCCAGCAGCCCGGCTCTGGACAATAGCATTCAGTACTTC.

The chain recombines TRBV30 with TRBJ2-7; D gene ambiguous. Trimming shortened V by 2 bases and J by 2 bases, and 10 bases separated the two germline ends. The CDR3 runs 13 residues. The V gene's germline CDR1 is GTSNPN and CDR2 SVGIG (reference sequence). CDR3: CAWSIGGTYEQYF. CDR3 in DNA: TGTGCCTGGAGTATCGGTGGGACCTACGAGCAGTACTTC.

J is TRBJ2-1 and V is TRBV2, with 12 positions matching TRBD2. The V and J ends lost 5 bases and 4 bases, in that order; junction bases with no gene match: 0. This CDR3 contains 14 residues. From germline, CDR1 is SNHLY and CDR2 FYNNEI. The CDR3 sequence is CASSLAGGYNEQFF. For the CDR3, the DNA is TGTGCCAGCAGTCTAGCGGGGGGGTACAATGAGCAGTTCTTC.

Worth noting for this clone: Distinct nucleotide sequences in the sample also encode this CDR3. The chain combines TRBV30 with TRBJ1-4, with 9 nucleotides matching TRBD1. Germline lookup yields CDR1 GTSNPN and CDR2 SVGIG (reference sequence). The CDR3 sequence is 14 residues long. V gave up 2 bases and J gave up 4 bases; unmatched junction bases: 2. In nucleotides, the CDR3 is TGTGCCTGGAGTTTGACAGGGGGTAATGAAAAACTGTTTTTT. This translates into CAWSLTGGNEKLFF.

The CDR3 bases are TGTGCCAGCACCCCGATGGTTGGGTACGAGCAGTACTTC. It specifies CASTPMVGYEQYF. This chain connects TRBV27 to TRBJ2-7; D unclear. V lost 7 bases and J lost 4, with 14 bases in between. This CDR3 contains 13 residues. Germline CDR1 is MNHEY and CDR2 is SMNVEV (reference sequence).

This clone was picked up many times. The chain is built from TRBV6-1 and TRBJ2-1; TRBD2 matches at 11 bases. The CDR3 length is 15 residues. Per the germline V gene, CDR1 is MNHNS and CDR2 is SASEGT. J lost 6 bases, V lost 0 bases, and 1 base had no gene match. This CDR3 reads CASSEASGGANEQFF. The CDR3 region has the DNA TGTGCCAGCAGTGAAGCTAGCGGGGGGGCCAATGAGCAGTTCTTC.

The chain recombines TRBV25-1 with TRBJ1-6; 7 bases align to TRBD1. Germline V gene sequence: CDR1 MGHDK, CDR2 SYGVNS. The V and J ends lost 2 bases and 9 bases, in that order; junction bases with no gene match: 7. The CDR3 extends over 15 amino acids. CDR3 bases: TGTGCCAGCAGTGAACTATCAGGGGGTAGTTCACCCCTCCACTTT. Amino acids: CASSELSGGSSPLHF.

The sample holds a few counts of this clone. The J gene is TRBJ1-2, the V gene TRBV7-9, with D unresolved. The CDR3 runs to 16 residues. V lost 5 bases, J lost 4 bases, and 20 bases lay in between. The germline V gene has CDR1 SEHNR and CDR2 FQNEAQ (reference sequence). The CDR3 DNA reads TGTGCCAGCAGCAATTGGGAGACCCGAGTAGCCTATGGCTACACCTTC. Protein: CASSNWETRVAYGYTF.

This rearrangement joins TRBV9 to TRBJ2-1; the match to TRBD2 covers 9 bases. V shed 4 bases, J shed 4 bases, and the junction held 6 bases outside the gene matches. Germline V gene sequence: CDR1 SGDLS, CDR2 YYNGEE. The CDR3 consists of 15 residues. The CDR3 sequence: CASSFSGGQYNEQFF. The CDR3 nucleotides are TGTGCCAGCAGCTTTAGCGGGGGTCAGTACAATGAGCAGTTCTTC. Using reference TRBV9 and TRBJ2-1 for the parts outside the CDR3, the full variable domain is DSGVTQTPKHLITATGQRVTLRCSPRSGDLSVYWYQQSLDQGLQFLIQYYNGEERAKGNILERFSAQQFPDLHSELNLSSLELGDSALYFCASSFSGGQYNEQFFGPGTRLTVL.

The V gene is TRBV5-6, the J gene TRBJ1-1, with 7 bases identical to TRBD1. Per germline, CDR1 SGHDT and CDR2 YYEEEE. J gave up 7 bases and V 4 bases, and 4 bases lay outside the gene matches. There are 12 residues in the CDR3. The CDR3 reads CASSPGTDEAFF. For the CDR3, the DNA is TGTGCCAGCAGCCCGGGGACAGATGAAGCTTTCTTT.

This clone has more than one count but fewer than ten. CDR3 sequence reads: CSVAGQLNLPNTEAFF. The CDR3 DNA reads TGCAGCGTTGCGGGACAGCTCAACCTCCCGAACACTGAAGCTTTCTTT. The V call is TRBV29-1, the J call TRBJ1-1; 7 bases are a match to TRBD1. The ends lost 4 bases at V and 1 base at J; junction bases unmatched: 12. This CDR3 comprises 16 residues. The germline V gene encodes CDR1 SQVTM and CDR2 ANQGSEA.

The V gene is TRBV13, the J gene TRBJ1-1; 7 bases map to TRBD1. This CDR3 is built from 15 residues. CDR1 PRHDT and CDR2 FYEKMQ come from the germline V gene (reference sequence). J was trimmed by 5 bases and V by 4 bases; bases with no gene match: 10. The CDR3 DNA is TGTGCCAGCAGCTCCTCACAGGGGAGTGGGACTGAAGCTTTCTTT. Translated, it gives CASSSSQGSGTEAFF.